The sequence of this T cell receptor (beta chain) was determined in a study of cytomegalovirus exposure and HLA in healthy donors. Study-level results: Using the classifier, cytomegalovirus status was reportedly diagnosed with high specificity and sensitivity. A few chains tied to CMV proved CMV antigen-specific in vitro. In an earlier analysis, most TCR beta V segments were productive about 87% or about 30% of the time.

Turning to this clone: Its matching antigen is unknown.

The junction had 0 bases not matched to a gene; V was cut back by 3 bases and J by 3 bases. The germline gives CDR1 MNHEY, CDR2 SMNVEV (reference sequence). The CDR3 extends over 13 amino acids. Primers included in the PCR were 60 Vbeta and 13 Jbeta primers. This table comes from immunoSEQ multiplex PCR, and its TCRdb copy is limited to in-frame clones, with some not included. The sample includes 120,000 to 150,000 clones, roughly 72% of them seen just once. This clonotype originated in a man aged 35 to 55 in good health and CMV-seronegative. The sequenced sample was PBMCs. This chain links TRBV27 with TRBJ1-2, with TRBD1 identical over 8 bases. The CDR3 sequence: CASSLTGDYGYTF. CDR3 coding DNA: TGTGCCAGCAGTTTGACAGGGGACTATGGCTACACCTTC.